Shown below are 26 T cell receptor beta chains from a single sample sequenced in a study of blood T cell repertoires in COVID-19. This table comes from immunoSEQ multiplex PCR, and its TCRdb copy is limited to in-frame clones, with some not included. The table has more than 10,000 clones, roughly 93% seen once. The sample consisted of peripheral blood. The source is a human donor in a cohort sampled during active COVID-19.

J is TRBJ1-4 and V is TRBV18; D is perhaps TRBD1 (5 bases). Germline V lookup: CDR1 KGHSH, CDR2 LQKENI. V lost 7 bases to trimming and J lost 0 bases, with 9 bases between them. The CDR3 covers 14 residues. CDR3 amino acids: CASYSRATNEKLFF. CDR3 sequence (DNA): TGTGCCAGCTACAGCAGGGCAACTAATGAAAAACTGTTTTTT.

The chain carries TRBV28 and TRBJ2-1, with 7 nucleotides matching TRBD1. The ends lost 1 base at V and 7 bases at J; junction bases unmatched: 7. The germline V gene encodes CDR1 MDHEN and CDR2 SYDVKM. The CDR3 loop spans 15 amino acids. The CDR3 loop reads CASSLSAGRGNEQFF. The CDR3 nucleotides read TGTGCCAGCAGTTTATCGGCGGGCAGGGGGAATGAGCAGTTCTTC.

This chain links TRBV18 with TRBJ2-3; TRBD2 might be the D (6 bases). CDR1 is KGHSH and CDR2 is LQKENI in the germline V gene. V was pared by 0 bases and J by 3 bases, with 13 bases between. This CDR3 is built from 16 residues. In DNA form, the CDR3 reads TGTGCCAGCTCACCACCGATATCAGGGAGGACAGATACGCAGTATTTT. Protein: CASSPPISGRTDTQYF.

The CDR3 here is CASSRTTGYGYTF. As DNA, the CDR3 is TGTGCCAGCAGTCGGACGACAGGCTATGGCTACACCTTC. The chain recombines TRBV6-2 or TRBV6-3 with TRBJ1-2; tentatively, D is TRBD1 (6 bases). V lost 5 bases, J lost 4 bases, and 11 bases lay in between. This CDR3 comprises 13 residues. Germline V gene data show CDR1 as MNHEY and CDR2 as SVGEGT.

DNA of the CDR3: TGTGCCAGCAGCCAAGAAGCCAATACGCAGTATTTT. Protein product: CASSQEANTQYF. The genes are TRBV3-1 (or the pseudogene TRBV3-2) and TRBJ2-3; no firm D call. Germline V lookup: CDR1 LGHDT, CDR2 YNNKEL (reference sequence). The CDR3 runs to 12 residues. Trimming shortened V by 0 bases and J by 7 bases, and 5 bases separated the two germline ends.

The rearrangement joins TRBV18 to TRBJ1-2; D gene ambiguous. This CDR3 is 11 amino acids long. Germline V CDR1 and CDR2: KGHSH, LQKENI. The germline V and J ends were trimmed by 6 bases and 3 bases, with 5 bases remaining between them. Written as DNA, the CDR3 is TGTGCCAGCTCGTCGGACTATGGCTACACCTTC. The encoded protein is CASSSDYGYTF.

The gene calls are TRBV3-1 (or the pseudogene TRBV3-2) and TRBJ2-7, with D possibly being TRBD2 (6 bases). The CDR3 runs 14 residues. V was cut by 4 bases and J by 2 bases, with 12 bases left in between. The germline V gene encodes CDR1 LGHDT and CDR2 YNNKEL (reference sequence). The CDR3 spells CASSPSVKTYEQYF. Here the CDR3 DNA reads TGTGCCAGCAGCCCTAGCGTAAAAACCTACGAGCAGTACTTC.

V gene TRBV4-1 combines with J gene TRBJ1-5; D might be TRBD1 (5 bases). CDR3 size: 18 residues. Trimming pared 1 base from V and 1 base from J, leaving 17 bases between. CDR1 MGHRA and CDR2 YSYEKL come from the germline V gene. The DNA of the CDR3 is TGCGCCAGCAGCCAAGCAGGCGGGGCGGGCGAGAGCAATCAGCCCCAGCATTTT. It encodes CASSQAGGAGESNQPQHF.

This clone was counted once. The chain recombines TRBV5-1 with TRBJ2-1; a weak D match, TRBD1 (5 bases). The CDR3 has 17 residues. Germline CDR1 reads SGHRS; CDR2 reads YFSETQ. V lost 3 bases and J 2 bases, leaving 18 bases between the germline ends. The CDR3 loop reads CASSSPPTDLAYNEQFF. CDR3 bases: TGCGCCAGCAGCTCACCCCCGACAGATCTAGCCTACAATGAGCAGTTCTTC.

The rearrangement uses TRBV27 and TRBJ1-4, with D possibly being TRBD1 (5 bases). The CDR3 covers 14 residues. Trimming took off 6 bases at V and 4 bases at J, with 12 bases between the two ends. From germline, CDR1 is MNHEY and CDR2 SMNVEV (reference sequence). In nucleotides, the CDR3 is TGTGCCAGCAGCTCCCTCGACAGTAATGAAAAACTGTTTTTT. It specifies CASSSLDSNEKLFF.

In DNA form, the CDR3 reads TGTGCCAGGAGACAGGGGACGTATGGCTACACCTTC. Its translation: CARRQGTYGYTF. The V gene is TRBV6-5, the J gene TRBJ1-2, with 8 bases identical to TRBD1. Germline values: CDR1 MNHEY, CDR2 SVGAGI. V dropped 9 bases and J dropped 5; count of bases not matched to a gene: 5. The CDR3 has 12 residues.

This chain uses TRBV28 with TRBJ1-1; TRBD1 matches at 9 bases. Per germline, CDR1 MDHEN and CDR2 SYDVKM. Trimming removed 6 bases from V and 11 bases from J; junction bases left unmatched: 13. This CDR3 is 14 amino acids long. The DNA of the CDR3 is TGTGCCAGCAGCATATTTGGGCGGGACAGGGAGGCTTTCTTT. Its translation: CASSIFGRDREAFF. The whole variable domain, filled in from reference TRBV28 and TRBJ1-1, reads DVKVTQSSRYLVKRTGEKVFLECVQDMDHENMFWYRQDPGLGLRLIYFSYDVKMKEKGDIPEGYSVSREKKERFSLILESASTNQTSMYLCASSIFGRDREAFFGQGTRLTVV.

This clone qualifies as medium-sized. The CDR3 DNA reads TGTGCCAGCAGCTCGACCCTGGGGGGACAGGGTGGGTTCGAGCAGTACTTC. It translates to CASSSTLGGQGGFEQYF. This chain uses TRBV11-2 with TRBJ2-7, with 9 positions matching TRBD1. The CDR3 loop spans 17 amino acids. With V trimmed by 4 bases and J by 6 bases, 16 bases remained unmatched. The germline V gene encodes CDR1 SGHAT and CDR2 FQNNGV.

The rearrangement uses TRBV7-2 and TRBJ2-3; 9 bases fit TRBD2. This CDR3 is 16 amino acids long. Germline V gene lookup returns CDR1 SGHTA and CDR2 FQGNSA. Losses at the gene ends were 3 bases for V and 1 base for J; bases not matched to a gene: 5. The CDR3 DNA reads TGTGCCAGCAGCTTCTTCCGGACTAGCGGCACAGATACGCAGTATTTT. Amino acid sequence: CASSFFRTSGTDTQYF.

The rearrangement links TRBV27 to TRBJ2-7, with 9 bases lining up with TRBD1. CDR3 length equals 15 residues. Germline CDR1 reads MNHEY; CDR2 reads SMNVEV (reference sequence). V gave up 3 bases and J gave up 3 bases; unmatched junction bases: 6. CDR3 bases: TGTGCCAGCAGTTTCTACGGGACAGGGAGCTACGAGCAGTACTTC. As protein: CASSFYGTGSYEQYF.

The chain employs TRBV3-1 (or the pseudogene TRBV3-2) and TRBJ2-7; 8 bases are a match to TRBD2. Germline V lookup: CDR1 LGHDT, CDR2 YNNKEL (reference sequence). The V gene end was trimmed by 8 bases and the J gene end by 0 bases; junction bases not matched to a gene: 9. The CDR3 runs to 15 residues. CDR3 bases: TGTGCCAGCGGACCCCCCGGGACTAGCTCCTACGAGCAGTACTTC. This translates into CASGPPGTSSYEQYF.

The V gene is TRBV5-4, the J gene TRBJ1-1; D might be TRBD1 (6 bases). V was shortened by 6 bases and J by 2 bases, with 14 bases between the two germline ends. The CDR3 has 14 residues. Germline CDR1 and CDR2: SGHNT and YYREEE (reference sequence). The CDR3 loop reads CASTRGALNTEAFF. CDR3 DNA: TGTGCCAGCACCCGGGGGGCCTTAAACACTGAAGCTTTCTTT. Supplemented by reference TRBV5-4 and TRBJ1-1, the full variable domain reads ETGVTQSPTHLIKTRGQQVTLRCSSQSGHNTVSWYQQALGQGPQFIFQYYREEENGRGNFPPRFSGLQFPNYSSELNVNALELDDSALYLCASTRGALNTEAFFGQGTRLTVV.

This clone was counted once. J is TRBJ2-5 and V is TRBV7-2; 12 bases match TRBD2. The CDR3 totals 14 residues. The germline V gene encodes CDR1 SGHTA and CDR2 FQGNSA. V trimming: 5 bases; J trimming: 6 bases; junction bases outside the gene matches: 4. The CDR3 loop reads CASSLLAGGKTQYF. Here the CDR3 DNA reads TGTGCCAGCAGCCTACTAGCGGGGGGAAAGACCCAGTACTTC.

J is TRBJ1-3 and V is TRBV29-1; 7 bases map to TRBD1. The germline V gene has CDR1 SQVTM and CDR2 ANQGSEA. V lost 6 bases to trimming and J lost 0 bases; unmatched junction nucleotides: 5. The CDR3 spans 14 residues. The CDR3 here is CSVRRGTSGNTIYF. CDR3 DNA: TGCAGCGTCCGCAGGGGGACCTCTGGAAACACCATATATTTT.

This clone was detected once. The chain recombines TRBV27 with TRBJ2-1; 15 bases line up with TRBD2. This CDR3 comprises 17 residues. CDR1 is MNHEY and CDR2 is SMNVEV in the germline V gene (reference sequence). The junction had 12 bases not matched to a gene; V was cut back by 8 bases and J by 7 bases. CDR3 loop: CASGKLPGLAGGNEQFF. The CDR3 DNA sequence: TGTGCCAGCGGAAAACTTCCGGGACTAGCGGGAGGTAATGAGCAGTTCTTC.

This clone was picked up one time. The rearrangement joins TRBV6-5 to TRBJ2-7; no firm D call. The CDR3 extends over 10 amino acids. V was trimmed by 8 bases and J by 2 bases, leaving 4 bases between them. Per germline, CDR1 MNHEY and CDR2 SVGAGI. The CDR3 coding sequence is TGTGCCAGCGAGGCCTACGAGCAGTACTTC. Translating gives CASEAYEQYF.

This sequence joins TRBV10-3 and TRBJ1-4, with TRBD1 matching 9 bases. The CDR3 is made up of 14 amino acids. Per germline, CDR1 ENHRY and CDR2 SYGVKD. The V gene end was trimmed by 7 bases and the J gene end by 4 bases; junction bases not matched to a gene: 4. This CDR3 is CAINQGQGNEKLFF. As DNA, the CDR3 is TGTGCCATCAACCAGGGACAGGGTAATGAAAAACTGTTTTTT.

The chain joins TRBV27 to TRBJ2-3, with 9 bases fitting TRBD2. The CDR3 is 21 residues long. The V and J ends lost 4 bases and 4 bases, in that order; junction bases with no gene match: 24. Per germline, CDR1 MNHEY and CDR2 SMNVEV (reference sequence). The CDR3 reads CASSSSLRSGRIQFGADTQYF. CDR3 bases: TGTGCCAGCAGTTCTTCCCTACGGAGCGGGAGGATTCAATTTGGTGCAGATACGCAGTATTTT.

The chain is built from TRBV6-5 and TRBJ2-6, with 9 bases lining up with TRBD1. Per germline, CDR1 MNHEY and CDR2 SVGAGI. The length of the CDR3 is 15 residues. V was pared by 11 bases and J by 2 bases, with 7 bases of the junction left unmatched. CDR3 bases: TGTGCCTCACACACAGGGGGCGCTGGGGCCAACGTCCTGACTTTC. Translating gives CASHTGGAGANVLTF.

The chain combines TRBV6-1 with TRBJ2-6, with TRBD1 as a possible D gene (5 bases). The CDR3 covers 16 residues. Germline V gives CDR1 MNHNS, CDR2 SASEGT. V lost 3 bases, J lost 0 bases, and 9 bases lay in between. CDR3 in DNA: TGTGCCAGCAGTGATCAGGGCCGCTCTGGGGCCAACGTCCTGACTTTC. Its translation is CASSDQGRSGANVLTF.

V gene TRBV5-8 combines with J gene TRBJ2-1; TRBD1 aligns across 10 bases. Losses at the gene ends were 8 bases for V and 3 bases for J; bases not matched to a gene: 2. The CDR3 is 13 residues long. CDR1 SGHTS and CDR2 YDEGEE come from the germline V gene. CDR3 loop: CASGQGVYNEQFF. CDR3 sequence (DNA): TGTGCCAGTGGACAGGGGGTCTACAATGAGCAGTTCTTC. The entire variable domain, with the rest obtained from reference TRBV5-8 and TRBJ2-1, is as follows: EAGVTQSPTHLIKTRGQQATLRCSPISGHTSVYWYQQALGLGLQFLLWYDEGEERNRGNFPPRFSGRQFPNYSSELNVNALELEDSALYLCASGQGVYNEQFFGPGTRLTVL.